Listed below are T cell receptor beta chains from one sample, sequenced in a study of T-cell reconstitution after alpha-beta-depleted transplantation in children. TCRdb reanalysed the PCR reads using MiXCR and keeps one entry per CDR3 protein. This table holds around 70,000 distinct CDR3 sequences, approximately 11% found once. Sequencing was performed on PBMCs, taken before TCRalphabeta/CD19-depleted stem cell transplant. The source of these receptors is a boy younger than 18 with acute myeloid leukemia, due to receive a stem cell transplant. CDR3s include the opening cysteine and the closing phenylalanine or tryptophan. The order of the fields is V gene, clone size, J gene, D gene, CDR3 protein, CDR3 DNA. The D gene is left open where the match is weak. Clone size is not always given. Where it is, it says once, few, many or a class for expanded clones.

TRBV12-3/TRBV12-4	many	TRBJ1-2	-	CASSPRARGGGYTF	TGTGCCAGCAGTCCTCGGGCCAGGGGAGGTGGCTACACCTTC
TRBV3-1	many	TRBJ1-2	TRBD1	CASSRTGEYGYTF	TGTGCCAGCAGCCGCACAGGGGAATATGGCTACACCTTC
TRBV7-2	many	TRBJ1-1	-	CASSLGPSLSTEAFF	TGTGCCAGCAGCTTAGGGCCGTCGCTGAGCACTGAAGCTTTCTTT
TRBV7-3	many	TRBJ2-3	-	CASSSREKGTDTQYF	TGTGCCAGCAGCTCCCGGGAAAAAGGCACAGATACGCAGTATTTT
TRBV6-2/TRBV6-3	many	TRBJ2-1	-	CASSYSRVGTRSAYNEQFF	TGTGCCAGCAGTTACTCGAGGGTCGGGACTCGATCCGCCTACAATGAGCAGTTCTTC
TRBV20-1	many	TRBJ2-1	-	CSAREGWTRGQFF	TGCAGTGCTAGAGAAGGTTGGACCCGGGGGCAGTTCTTC
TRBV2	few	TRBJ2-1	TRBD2	CASTLAGMGDHNEQFF	TGTGCCAGCACACTAGCGGGTATGGGTGATCACAATGAGCAGTTCTTC
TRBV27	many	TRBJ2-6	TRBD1	CASSLGGQGGVGANVLTF	TGTGCCAGCAGTTTAGGTGGACAGGGTGGGGTTGGGGCCAACGTCCTGACTTTC
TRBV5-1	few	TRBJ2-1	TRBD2	CASSLGLASNEQFF	TGCGCCAGCAGCTTGGGACTAGCGTCCAATGAGCAGTTCTTC
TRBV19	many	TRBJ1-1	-	CASSPVRRGALMNTEAFF	TGTGCCAGTAGCCCCGTTCGCCGGGGCGCGTTGATGAACACTGAAGCTTTCTTT
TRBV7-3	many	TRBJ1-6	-	CASSLKGGLGRQTSSYNSPLHF	TGTGCCAGCAGCTTAAAAGGCGGCTTGGGACGCCAGACGAGCTCCTATAATTCACCCCTCCACTTT
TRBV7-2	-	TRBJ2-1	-	CASSFFTLASNEQFF	TGTGCCAGCAGCTTCTTCACGTTAGCGTCTAATGAGCAGTTCTTC
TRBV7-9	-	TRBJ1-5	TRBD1	CASSLPWDRGNQPQHF	TGTGCCAGCAGCTTACCATGGGACAGGGGCAATCAGCCCCAGCATTTT
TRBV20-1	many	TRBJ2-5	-	CSAREQAETQYF	TGCAGTGCTAGAGAACAGGCAGAGACCCAGTACTTC
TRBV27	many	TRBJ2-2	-	CASSFTSGELFF	TGTGCCAGCAGTTTTACGAGCGGGGAGCTGTTTTTT
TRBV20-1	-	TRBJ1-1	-	CSARGPVDSGSGTEAFF	TGCAGTGCTAGAGGGCCCGTGGATTCAGGGAGTGGGACTGAAGCTTTCTTT
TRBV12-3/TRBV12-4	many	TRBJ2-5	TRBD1	CASSLLPGGIETQYF	TGTGCCAGCAGCCTCCTCCCAGGGGGCATAGAGACCCAGTACTTC
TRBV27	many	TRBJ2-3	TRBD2	CASSPLLAKSTDTQYF	TGTGCCAGCAGCCCACTACTAGCGAAGAGCACAGATACGCAGTATTTT